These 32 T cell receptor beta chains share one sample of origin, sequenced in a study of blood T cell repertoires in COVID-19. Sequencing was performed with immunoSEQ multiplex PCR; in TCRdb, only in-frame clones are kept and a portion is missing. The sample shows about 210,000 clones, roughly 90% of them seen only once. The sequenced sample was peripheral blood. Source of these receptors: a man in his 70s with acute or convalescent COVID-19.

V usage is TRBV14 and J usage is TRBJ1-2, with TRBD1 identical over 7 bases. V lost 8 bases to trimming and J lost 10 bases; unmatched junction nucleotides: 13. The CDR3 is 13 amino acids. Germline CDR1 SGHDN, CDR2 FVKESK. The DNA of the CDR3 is TGTGCCAGCTCGGAACAGGGGATAGTTGACTACACCTTC. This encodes CASSEQGIVDYTF.

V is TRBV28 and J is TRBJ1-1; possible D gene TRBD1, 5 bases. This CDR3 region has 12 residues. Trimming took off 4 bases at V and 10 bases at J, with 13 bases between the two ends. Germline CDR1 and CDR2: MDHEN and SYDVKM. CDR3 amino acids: CASSSGELRAFF. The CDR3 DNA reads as TGTGCCAGCAGTTCGGGGGAACTGAGAGCTTTCTTT.

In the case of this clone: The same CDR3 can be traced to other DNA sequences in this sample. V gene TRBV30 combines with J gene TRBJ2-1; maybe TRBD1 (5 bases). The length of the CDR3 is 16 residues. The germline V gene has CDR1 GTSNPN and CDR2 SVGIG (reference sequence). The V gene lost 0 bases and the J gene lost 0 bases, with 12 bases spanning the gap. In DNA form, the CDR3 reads TGTGCCTGGAGTGTAGGCAGGGCGAGCTCCTACAATGAGCAGTTCTTC. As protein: CAWSVGRASSYNEQFF.

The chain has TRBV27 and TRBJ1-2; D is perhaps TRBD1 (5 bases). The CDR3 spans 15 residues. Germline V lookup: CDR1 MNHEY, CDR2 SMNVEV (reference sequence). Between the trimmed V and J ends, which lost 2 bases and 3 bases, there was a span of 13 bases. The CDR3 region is CASSLLGQSHYGYTF. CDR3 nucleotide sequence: TGTGCCAGCAGTTTACTGGGGCAGAGCCACTATGGCTACACCTTC.

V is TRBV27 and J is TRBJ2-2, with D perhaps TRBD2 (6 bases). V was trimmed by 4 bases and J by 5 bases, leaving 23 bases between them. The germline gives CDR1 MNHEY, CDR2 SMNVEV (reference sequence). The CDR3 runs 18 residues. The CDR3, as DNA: TGTGCCAGCAGTTCAAGCCGGGACTCTAGAATCGGGACCGGGGAGCTGTTTTTT. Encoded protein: CASSSSRDSRIGTGELFF.

CDR3 sequence: CASTRTGRNTEAFF. The CDR3 DNA sequence: TGTGCCAGTACCAGGACAGGGCGGAACACTGAAGCTTTCTTT. V is TRBV19 and J is TRBJ1-1, with 8 nucleotides matching TRBD1. The V gene's germline CDR1 is LNHDA and CDR2 SQIVND (reference sequence). Trimming at V came to 7 bases and at J to 1 base, leaving 5 bases not matched to a gene. The CDR3 has 14 amino acids.

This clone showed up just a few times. The CDR3 protein is CASSSGRDYGYTF. Here the CDR3 DNA reads TGTGCCAGCAGCTCGGGTCGGGACTATGGCTACACCTTC. The chain combines TRBV7-2 with TRBJ1-2; D ambiguous. Germline V lookup: CDR1 SGHTA, CDR2 FQGNSA. The CDR3 is 13 amino acids. V was cut by 4 bases and J by 3 bases, with 9 bases left in between.

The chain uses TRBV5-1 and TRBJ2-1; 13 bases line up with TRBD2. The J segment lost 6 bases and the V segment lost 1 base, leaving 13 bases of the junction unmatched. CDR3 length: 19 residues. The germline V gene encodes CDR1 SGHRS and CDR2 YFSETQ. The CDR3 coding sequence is TGCGCCAGCAGCTTGATAGGGACTAGCGGGACCCGCCGTTCCAATGAGCAGTTCTTC. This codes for CASSLIGTSGTRRSNEQFF. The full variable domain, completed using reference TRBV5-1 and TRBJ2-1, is KAGVTQTPRYLIKTRGQQVTLSCSPISGHRSVSWYQQTPGQGLQFLFEYFSETQRNKGNFPGRFSGRQFSNSRSEMNVSTLELGDSALYLCASSLIGTSGTRRSNEQFFGPGTRLTVL.

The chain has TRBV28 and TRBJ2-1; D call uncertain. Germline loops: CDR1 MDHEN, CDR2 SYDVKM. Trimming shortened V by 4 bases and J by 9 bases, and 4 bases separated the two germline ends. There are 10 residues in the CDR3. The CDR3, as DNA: TGTGCCAGCAGTTCCTTTGAGCAGTTCTTC. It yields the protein CASSSFEQFF.

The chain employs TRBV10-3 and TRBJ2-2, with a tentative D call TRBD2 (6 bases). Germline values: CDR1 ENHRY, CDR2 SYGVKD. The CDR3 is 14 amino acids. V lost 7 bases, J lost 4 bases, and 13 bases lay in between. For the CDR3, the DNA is TGTGCCATCACCGCAGGGACTCCCACCGGGGAGCTGTTTTTT. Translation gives CAITAGTPTGELFF.

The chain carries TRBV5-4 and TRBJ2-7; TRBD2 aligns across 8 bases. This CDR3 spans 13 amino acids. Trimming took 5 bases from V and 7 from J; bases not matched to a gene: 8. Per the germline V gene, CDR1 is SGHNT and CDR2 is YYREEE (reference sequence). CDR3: CASREREFGEQYF. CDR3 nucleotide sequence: TGTGCCAGCAGAGAGCGGGAGTTCGGAGAGCAGTACTTC.

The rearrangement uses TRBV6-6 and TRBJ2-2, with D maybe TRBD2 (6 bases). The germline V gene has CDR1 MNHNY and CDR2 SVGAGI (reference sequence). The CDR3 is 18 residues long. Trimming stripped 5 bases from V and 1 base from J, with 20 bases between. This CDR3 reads CASSRPGSGLRNTGELFF. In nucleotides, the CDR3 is TGTGCCAGCAGTCGTCCCGGGTCCGGACTACGGAACACCGGGGAGCTGTTTTTT.

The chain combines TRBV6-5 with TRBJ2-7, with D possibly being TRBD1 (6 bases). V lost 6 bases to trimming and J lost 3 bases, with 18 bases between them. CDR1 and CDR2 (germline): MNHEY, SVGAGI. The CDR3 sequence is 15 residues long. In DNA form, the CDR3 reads TGTGCCAGCAGAGACACAGGGTCCCCCCTCTACGAGCAGTACTTC. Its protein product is CASRDTGSPLYEQYF.

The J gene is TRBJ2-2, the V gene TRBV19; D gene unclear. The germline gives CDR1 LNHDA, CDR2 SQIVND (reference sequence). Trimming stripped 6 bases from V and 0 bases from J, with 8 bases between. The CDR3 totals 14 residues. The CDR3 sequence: CASSQTSNTGELFF. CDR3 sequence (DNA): TGTGCCAGTAGCCAAACATCGAACACCGGGGAGCTGTTTTTT.

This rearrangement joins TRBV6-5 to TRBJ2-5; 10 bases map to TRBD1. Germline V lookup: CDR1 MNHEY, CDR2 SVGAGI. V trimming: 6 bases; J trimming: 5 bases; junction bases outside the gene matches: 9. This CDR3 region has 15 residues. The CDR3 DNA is TGTGCCAGCAGCGACCTGACAGGGGGCCACGAGACCCAGTACTTC. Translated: CASSDLTGGHETQYF.

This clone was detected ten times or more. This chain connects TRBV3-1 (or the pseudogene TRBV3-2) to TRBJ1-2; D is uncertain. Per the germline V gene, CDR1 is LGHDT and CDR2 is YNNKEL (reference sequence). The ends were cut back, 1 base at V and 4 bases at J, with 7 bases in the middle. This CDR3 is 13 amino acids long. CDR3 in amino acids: CASSQGGSYGYTF. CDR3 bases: TGTGCCAGCAGCCAAGGAGGCAGCTATGGCTACACCTTC.

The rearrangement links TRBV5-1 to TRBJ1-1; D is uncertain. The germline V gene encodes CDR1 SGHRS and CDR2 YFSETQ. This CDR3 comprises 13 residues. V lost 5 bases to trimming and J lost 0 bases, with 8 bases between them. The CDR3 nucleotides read TGCGCCAGCAGAAGTCAGATGAACACTGAAGCTTTCTTT. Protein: CASRSQMNTEAFF. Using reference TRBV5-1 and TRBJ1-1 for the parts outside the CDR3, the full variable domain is KAGVTQTPRYLIKTRGQQVTLSCSPISGHRSVSWYQQTPGQGLQFLFEYFSETQRNKGNFPGRFSGRQFSNSRSEMNVSTLELGDSALYLCASRSQMNTEAFFGQGTRLTVV.

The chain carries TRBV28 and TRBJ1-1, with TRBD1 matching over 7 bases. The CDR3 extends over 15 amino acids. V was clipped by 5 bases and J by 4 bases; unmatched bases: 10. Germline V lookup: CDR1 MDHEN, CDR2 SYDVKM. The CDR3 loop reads CASSKGGFGGTEAFF. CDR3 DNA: TGTGCCAGCAGTAAAGGGGGCTTTGGAGGCACTGAAGCTTTCTTT.

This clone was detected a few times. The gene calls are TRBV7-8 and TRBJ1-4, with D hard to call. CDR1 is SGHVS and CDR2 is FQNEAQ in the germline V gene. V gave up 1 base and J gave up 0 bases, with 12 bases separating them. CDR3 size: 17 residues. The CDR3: CASSLVRGLATNEKLFF. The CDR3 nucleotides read TGTGCCAGCAGCTTAGTTCGGGGTCTCGCAACTAATGAAAAACTGTTTTTT.

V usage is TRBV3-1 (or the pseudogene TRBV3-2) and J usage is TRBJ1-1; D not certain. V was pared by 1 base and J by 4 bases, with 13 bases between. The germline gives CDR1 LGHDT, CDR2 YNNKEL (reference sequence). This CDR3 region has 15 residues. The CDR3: CASSQGAALSTEAFF. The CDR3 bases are TGTGCCAGCAGCCAAGGGGCCGCCTTGAGCACTGAAGCTTTCTTT.

CDR3 sequence reads: CASSLRGGPSSDTQYF. The CDR3 DNA reads TGTGCCAGCAGCTTAAGGGGGGGACCTTCGTCCGATACGCAGTATTTT. This chain joins TRBV7-2 and TRBJ2-3; possible D gene TRBD2, 7 bases. Trimming took 2 bases from V and 6 from J, leaving 18 bases between them. This CDR3 is 16 amino acids long. Germline-derived CDR1 and CDR2 are SGHTA and FQGNSA.

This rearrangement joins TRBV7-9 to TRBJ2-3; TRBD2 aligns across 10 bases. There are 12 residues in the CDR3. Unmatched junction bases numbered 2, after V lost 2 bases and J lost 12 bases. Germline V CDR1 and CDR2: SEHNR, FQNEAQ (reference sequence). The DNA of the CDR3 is TGTGCCAGCAGCTTATCTAGCGGGAGCCAGTATTTT. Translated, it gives CASSLSSGSQYF.

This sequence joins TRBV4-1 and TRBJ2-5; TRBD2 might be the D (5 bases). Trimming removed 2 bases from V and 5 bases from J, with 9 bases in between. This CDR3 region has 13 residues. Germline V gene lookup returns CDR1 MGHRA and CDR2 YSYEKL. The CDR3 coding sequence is TGCGCCAGCAGCCAAAGGGAGTCGGAGACCCAGTACTTC. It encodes CASSQRESETQYF.

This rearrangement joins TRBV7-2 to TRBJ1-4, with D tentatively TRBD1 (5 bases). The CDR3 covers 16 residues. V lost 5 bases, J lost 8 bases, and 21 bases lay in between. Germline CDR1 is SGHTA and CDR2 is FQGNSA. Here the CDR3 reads CASSQDIGAAYEKLFF. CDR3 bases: TGTGCCAGCAGCCAAGACATTGGGGCGGCGTACGAAAAACTGTTTTTT.

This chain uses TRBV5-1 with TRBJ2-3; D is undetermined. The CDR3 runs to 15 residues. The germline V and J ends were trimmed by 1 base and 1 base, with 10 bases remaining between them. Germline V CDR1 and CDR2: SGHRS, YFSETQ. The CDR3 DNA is TGCGCCAGCAGCTTGTGGCTAGGAGGCACAGATACGCAGTATTTT. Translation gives CASSLWLGGTDTQYF.

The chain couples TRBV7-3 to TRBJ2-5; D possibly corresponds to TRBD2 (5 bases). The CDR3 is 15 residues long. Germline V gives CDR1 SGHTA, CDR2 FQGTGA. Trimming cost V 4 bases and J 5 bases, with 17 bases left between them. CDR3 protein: CASSSNGLPGETQYF. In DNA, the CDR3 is TGTGCCAGCAGCTCTAACGGACTCCCTGGGGAGACCCAGTACTTC.

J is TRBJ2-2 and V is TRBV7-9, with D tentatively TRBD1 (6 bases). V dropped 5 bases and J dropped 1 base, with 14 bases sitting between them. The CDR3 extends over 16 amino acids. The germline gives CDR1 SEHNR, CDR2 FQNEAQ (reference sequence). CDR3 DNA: TGTGCCAGCAGCCCCCTCGGGACAAAGAACACCGGGGAGCTGTTTTTT. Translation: CASSPLGTKNTGELFF. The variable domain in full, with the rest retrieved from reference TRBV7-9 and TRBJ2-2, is DTGVSQNPRHKITKRGQNVTFRCDPISEHNRLYWYRQTLGQGPEFLTYFQNEAQLEKSRLLSDRFSAERPKGSFSTLEIQRTEQGDSAMYLCASSPLGTKNTGELFFGEGSRLTVL.

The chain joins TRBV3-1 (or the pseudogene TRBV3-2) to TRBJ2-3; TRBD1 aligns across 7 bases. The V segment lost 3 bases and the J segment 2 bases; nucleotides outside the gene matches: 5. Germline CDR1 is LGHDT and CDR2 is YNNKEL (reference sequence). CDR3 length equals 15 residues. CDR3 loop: CASSQRDRATDTQYF. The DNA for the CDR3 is TGTGCCAGCAGCCAGAGAGACAGGGCCACAGATACGCAGTATTTT.

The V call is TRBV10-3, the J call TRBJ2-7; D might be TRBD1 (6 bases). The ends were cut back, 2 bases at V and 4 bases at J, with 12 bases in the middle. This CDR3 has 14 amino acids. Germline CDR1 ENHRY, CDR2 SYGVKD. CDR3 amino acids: CAISERVDRYEQYF. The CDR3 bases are TGTGCCATCAGTGAGAGGGTGGACAGATACGAGCAGTACTTC.

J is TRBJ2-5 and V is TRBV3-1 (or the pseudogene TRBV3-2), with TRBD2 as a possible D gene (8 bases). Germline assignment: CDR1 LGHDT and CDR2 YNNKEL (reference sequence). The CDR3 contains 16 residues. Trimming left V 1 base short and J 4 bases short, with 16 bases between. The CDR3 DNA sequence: TGTGCCAGCAGCCAAGCTCGACAGGGACTAGGAGAGACCCAGTACTTC. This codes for CASSQARQGLGETQYF.

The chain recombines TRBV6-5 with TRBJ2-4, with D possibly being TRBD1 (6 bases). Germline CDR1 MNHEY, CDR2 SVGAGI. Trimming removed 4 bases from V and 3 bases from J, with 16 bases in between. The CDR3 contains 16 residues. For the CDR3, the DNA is TGTGCCAGCAGTTTCGGGGCAGGGGTAGACAAAAACATTCAGTACTTC. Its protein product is CASSFGAGVDKNIQYF.

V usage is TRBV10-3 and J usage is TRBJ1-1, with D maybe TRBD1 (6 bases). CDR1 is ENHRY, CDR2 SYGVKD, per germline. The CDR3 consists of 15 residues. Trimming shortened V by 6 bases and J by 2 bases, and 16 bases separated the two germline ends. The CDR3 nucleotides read TGTGCCATCAGGCCCGGGACACACACTAACACTGAAGCTTTCTTT. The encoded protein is CAIRPGTHTNTEAFF.